These 30 T cell receptor beta chains were sequenced from one sample in a study of cytomegalovirus exposure and HLA in healthy donors. The PCR made use of 60 Vbeta and 13 Jbeta primers. Method: immunoSEQ multiplex PCR; TCRdb's copy keeps in-frame clones and lacks some. The sample lists around 130,000 clones, approximately 86% occurring once. The sample was PBMCs. The receptors shown here come from a boy between 10 and 17 years old in good health and CMV-seronegative.

This chain uses TRBV15 with TRBJ2-7, with 7 bases identical to TRBD1. The trim removed 5 bases at V and 6 bases at J, leaving 7 bases unmatched. The CDR3 is 13 amino acids. Germline CDR1 reads LNHNV; CDR2 reads YYDKDF (reference sequence). CDR3 nucleotide sequence: TGTGCCACCAGCCTACAGGGGAGTGGCGAGCAGTACTTC. It specifies CATSLQGSGEQYF.

The chain carries TRBV7-2 and TRBJ2-7; D unclear. CDR1 is SGHTA and CDR2 is FQGNSA in the germline V gene. This CDR3 has 14 residues. V was clipped by 4 bases and J by 2 bases, with 12 bases between them. CDR3 protein: CASSSNSITYEQYF. The CDR3 DNA follows: TGTGCCAGCAGCTCGAACAGTATCACCTACGAGCAGTACTTC. The full variable domain, rest sourced from reference TRBV7-2 and TRBJ2-7, is GAGVSQSPSNKVTEKGKDVELRCDPISGHTALYWYRQSLGQGLEFLIYFQGNSAPDKSGLPSDRFSAERTGGSVSTLTIQRTQQEDSAVYLCASSSNSITYEQYFGPGTRLTVT.

This clone was observed once. The rearrangement uses TRBV12-5 and TRBJ2-2; weak D call: TRBD1 (6 bases). Trimming stripped 2 bases from V and 5 bases from J, with 9 bases between. Germline loops: CDR1 LGHNT, CDR2 FRNRAP. CDR3 length: 14 residues. The CDR3 nucleotides read TGTGCTAGTGGTTTGACCACAGGGACCGGGGAGCTGTTTTTT. Its translation: CASGLTTGTGELFF.

This chain uses TRBV5-6 with TRBJ2-1, with 7 bases aligning to TRBD2. After removal of 4 bases from V and 4 bases from J, the junction contained 8 bases not matched to a gene. Looked up from germline, CDR1 is SGHDT and CDR2 is YYEEEE. The length of the CDR3 is 15 residues. CDR3 nucleotide sequence: TGTGCCAGCAGCATTCTTGAGCGGGATTACAATGAGCAGTTCTTC. Translating gives CASSILERDYNEQFF.

CDR3 sequence: CASSTSGRGTYEQYF. The CDR3 nucleotides are TGTGCCAGCAGTACTAGCGGGAGGGGGACCTACGAGCAGTACTTC. J is TRBJ2-7 and V is TRBV2; 13 nucleotides agree with TRBD2. The length of the CDR3 is 15 residues. V was clipped by 5 bases and J by 2 bases; unmatched bases: 3. Germline V CDR1 and CDR2: SNHLY, FYNNEI.

The CDR3 nucleotides read TGTGCCAGCAGCCCCAGTATGTCAAGCACAGATACGCAGTATTTT. It yields the protein CASSPSMSSTDTQYF. V and J are TRBV9 and TRBJ2-3, with D unclear. The CDR3 contains 15 residues. Germline V gene sequence: CDR1 SGDLS, CDR2 YYNGEE. The V end was cut by 4 bases, the J end by 0 bases, with 12 bases between.

The chain is built from TRBV28 and TRBJ2-5, with D perhaps TRBD2 (5 bases). The DNA matches TRBJ2-7 better at its end, which makes the J call doubtful. The CDR3 totals 13 residues. Per the germline V gene, CDR1 is MDHEN and CDR2 is SYDVKM. The CDR3: CASSFGSSYEQYF. CDR3 sequence (DNA): TGTGCCAGCAGTTTTGGGAGCTCCTACGAGCAGTACTTC.

This clone was seen once. The chain has TRBV19 and TRBJ1-1, with 7 bases identical to TRBD1. Trimming removed 7 bases from V and 4 bases from J; junction bases left unmatched: 9. Germline V gives CDR1 LNHDA, CDR2 SQIVND (reference sequence). This CDR3 has 14 residues. The CDR3 region is CASTPQGVGTEAFF. For the CDR3, the DNA is TGTGCCAGTACCCCCCAGGGGGTGGGCACTGAAGCTTTCTTT.

The chain joins TRBV13 to TRBJ2-3; D is perhaps TRBD2 (6 bases). Deletions cut 1 base from V and 1 base from J, with 6 bases between. The CDR3 sequence is 14 residues long. From germline, CDR1 is PRHDT and CDR2 FYEKMQ (reference sequence). Here the CDR3 DNA reads TGTGCCAGCAGCTTAGCTAGCGGCACAGATACGCAGTATTTT. This codes for CASSLASGTDTQYF. The full variable domain, rest sourced from reference TRBV13 and TRBJ2-3, is AAGVIQSPRHLIKEKRETATLKCYPIPRHDTVYWYQQGPGQDPQFLISFYEKMQSDKGSIPDRFSAQQFSDYHSELNMSSLELGDSALYFCASSLASGTDTQYFGPGTRLTVL.

The sample holds a few counts of this clone. The V gene is TRBV5-1, the J gene TRBJ2-1; possibly TRBD1 for D (6 bases). V shed 0 bases and J shed 7 bases, with 17 bases lying between them. Germline loops: CDR1 SGHRS, CDR2 YFSETQ. There are 16 residues in the CDR3. The CDR3 reads CASSLGGQGSVNEQFF. Here the CDR3 DNA reads TGCGCCAGCAGCTTGGGGGGGCAGGGGTCTGTGAATGAGCAGTTCTTC. The full variable domain, rest sourced from reference TRBV5-1 and TRBJ2-1, is KAGVTQTPRYLIKTRGQQVTLSCSPISGHRSVSWYQQTPGQGLQFLFEYFSETQRNKGNFPGRFSGRQFSNSRSEMNVSTLELGDSALYLCASSLGGQGSVNEQFFGPGTRLTVL.

This clone was observed a few times. V gene TRBV7-9 combines with J gene TRBJ2-7; 7 nucleotides line up with TRBD1. Looked up from germline, CDR1 is SEHNR and CDR2 is FQNEAQ (reference sequence). Trimming at V came to 2 bases and at J to 1 base, leaving 5 bases not matched to a gene. The CDR3 is 15 residues long. The chain's CDR3 is CASSLKGDSSYEQYF. CDR3 nucleotide sequence: TGTGCCAGCAGCTTAAAGGGGGACAGTTCCTACGAGCAGTACTTC.

The rearrangement links TRBV20-1 to TRBJ1-2, with TRBD1 as a possible D gene (5 bases). Per germline, CDR1 DFQATT and CDR2 SNEGSKA (reference sequence). The CDR3 contains 11 residues. The ends were cut back, 3 bases at V and 7 bases at J, with 9 bases in the middle. The CDR3 bases are TGCAGTGCTAGTGGTAGGGGTGGCTACACCTTC. Its translation is CSASGRGGYTF.

This clone was found once. The rearrangement uses TRBV19 and TRBJ1-1, with D tentatively TRBD1 (6 bases). V lost 6 bases and J 0 bases, leaving 11 bases between the germline ends. The CDR3 sequence is 14 residues long. Germline V CDR1 and CDR2: LNHDA, SQIVND (reference sequence). DNA of the CDR3: TGTGCCAGTAGATTGGACAGCATGAACACTGAAGCTTTCTTT. It translates to CASRLDSMNTEAFF.

This chain connects TRBV11-2 to TRBJ1-6, with 7 bases matching TRBD1. This CDR3 has 14 residues. Per the germline V gene, CDR1 is SGHAT and CDR2 is FQNNGV. V lost 1 base and J lost 10; bases outside the gene matches: 4. The CDR3 sequence: CASSLGQGVSPLHF. Here the CDR3 DNA reads TGTGCCAGCAGCTTAGGACAGGGTGTATCACCCCTCCACTTT.

Details on this clone: One end of the junction varies from germline; a read error may be responsible. This chain connects TRBV7-3 to TRBJ2-2; 9 bases align to TRBD1. This CDR3 is built from 17 residues. Germline V gene data show CDR1 as SGHTA and CDR2 as FQGTGA. CDR3 coding DNA: TGTGCCAGCAGCATAACCCGGGACAGGGTAGGAAACGGGGAGCTGTTTTTT. Its protein is CASSITRDRVGNGELFF. Drawing the rest from reference TRBV7-3 and TRBJ2-2, the complete variable domain is GAGVSQTPSNKVTEKGKYVELRCDPISGHTALYWYRQSLGQGPEFLIYFQGTGAADDSGLPNDRFFAVRPEGSVSTLKIQRTERGDSAVYLCASSITRDRVGNGELFFGEGSRLTVL.

This sequence joins TRBV7-9 and TRBJ1-1; TRBD1 aligns across 10 bases. The CDR3 extends over 13 amino acids. In germline, CDR1 is SEHNR, CDR2 FQNEAQ (reference sequence). Losses at the gene ends were 5 bases for V and 10 bases for J; bases not matched to a gene: 7. Here the CDR3 DNA reads TGTGCCAGCAGCGCGAGACAGGGGGCAAGAGCTTTCTTT. Its protein is CASSARQGARAFF.

This chain uses TRBV19 with TRBJ1-5, with TRBD1 identical over 9 bases. There are 14 residues in the CDR3. Per the germline V gene, CDR1 is LNHDA and CDR2 is SQIVND (reference sequence). After removal of 5 bases from V and 7 bases from J, the junction contained 6 bases not matched to a gene. The CDR3 loop reads CASSAGQGNQPQHF. The DNA of the CDR3 is TGTGCCAGTAGTGCTGGACAGGGGAACCAGCCCCAGCATTTT.

CDR3 protein: CASSPFTVWLYEQYF. The CDR3 region has the DNA TGCGCCAGCAGCCCATTTACAGTTTGGCTCTACGAGCAGTACTTC. The chain combines TRBV5-1 with TRBJ2-7; D gene unclear. This CDR3 has 15 amino acids. Trimming cost V 4 bases and J 3 bases, with 17 bases left between them. Germline CDR1 SGHRS, CDR2 YFSETQ. Based on the CDR3 plus reference TRBV5-1 and TRBJ2-7, the full variable domain is KAGVTQTPRYLIKTRGQQVTLSCSPISGHRSVSWYQQTPGQGLQFLFEYFSETQRNKGNFPGRFSGRQFSNSRSEMNVSTLELGDSALYLCASSPFTVWLYEQYFGPGTRLTVT.

The chain is built from TRBV7-2 and TRBJ2-1, with 9 bases matching TRBD2. The germline CDR1 and CDR2 sequences are SGHTA and FQGNSA. CDR3 length equals 15 residues. The V gene end was trimmed by 3 bases and the J gene end by 1 base; junction bases not matched to a gene: 1. The CDR3 nucleotides read TGTGCCAGCAGCTTTGGACTAGCGTCCTACAATGAGCAGTTCTTC. It translates to CASSFGLASYNEQFF.

The chain has TRBV19 and TRBJ2-7; the D gene is possibly TRBD2 (6 bases). The V end was cut by 3 bases, the J end by 1 base, with 10 bases between. The CDR3 sequence is 14 residues long. Germline V gives CDR1 LNHDA, CDR2 SQIVND (reference sequence). CDR3 DNA: TGTGCCAGTAGTATTGGGGGGTTTTCCTACGAGCAGTACTTC. Amino acids: CASSIGGFSYEQYF.

This clone was picked up a small number of times. This chain connects TRBV6-4 to TRBJ2-6; 8 bases agree with TRBD2. This CDR3 spans 16 amino acids. Germline values: CDR1 MRHNA, CDR2 SNTAGT. V lost 5 bases and J lost 0; bases outside the gene matches: 3. CDR3 DNA sequence: TGTGCCAGCAGTCCTACTAGCGGCTCTGGGGCCAACGTCCTGACTTTC. Its protein product is CASSPTSGSGANVLTF.

This rearrangement joins TRBV6-6 to TRBJ1-2; D is ambiguous. From germline, CDR1 is MNHNY and CDR2 SVGAGI (reference sequence). The CDR3 spans 13 residues. With 2 bases removed from V and 1 base from J, the gap between germline ends came to 5 bases. The CDR3 DNA reads TGTGCCAGCAGTTACGACTTTAACTATGGCTACACCTTC. Amino acid sequence: CASSYDFNYGYTF.

The chain recombines TRBV5-1 with TRBJ2-2, with unresolved D. Trimming removed 4 bases at V and 1 base at J, with 8 bases between. The length of the CDR3 is 14 residues. Germline V gene lookup returns CDR1 SGHRS and CDR2 YFSETQ. CDR3 nucleotides: TGCGCCAGCAGCCTATCAGGGAACACCGGGGAGCTGTTTTTT. Translated: CASSLSGNTGELFF.

The V call is TRBV20-1, the J call TRBJ2-1; D is uncertain. This CDR3 region has 11 residues. V lost 4 bases and J 9 bases, leaving 10 bases between the germline ends. Germline values: CDR1 DFQATT, CDR2 SNEGSKA (reference sequence). The DNA of the CDR3 is TGCAGTGCTAACCTCCTCAGTGAGCAGTTCTTC. It encodes CSANLLSEQFF.

The gene calls are TRBV4-1 and TRBJ2-7; TRBD2 might be the D (6 bases). Germline-derived CDR1 and CDR2 are MGHRA and YSYEKL. V was pared by 0 bases and J by 2 bases, with 11 bases between. The CDR3 spans 15 residues. This CDR3 is CASSQEAGSAYEQYF. CDR3 nucleotides: TGCGCCAGCAGCCAAGAAGCCGGGAGTGCCTACGAGCAGTACTTC.

This chain connects TRBV6-1 to TRBJ2-7; D gene ambiguous. V dropped 6 bases and J dropped 0 bases, with 9 bases sitting between them. CDR3 length equals 13 residues. Germline assignment: CDR1 MNHNS and CDR2 SASEGT. The CDR3 protein is CASRVSSSYEQYF. Here the CDR3 DNA reads TGTGCCAGCAGGGTTTCGAGCTCCTACGAGCAGTACTTC.

The rearrangement uses TRBV6-5 and TRBJ2-1; TRBD2 aligns across 12 bases. The V and J ends lost 3 bases and 8 bases, in that order; junction bases with no gene match: 5. CDR1 and CDR2 (germline): MNHEY, SVGAGI. This CDR3 contains 15 residues. The DNA of the CDR3 is TGTGCCAGCAGTTATCCGACTAGCGGGGGTGATGAGCAGTTCTTC. Translation gives CASSYPTSGGDEQFF.

The chain carries TRBV19 and TRBJ1-4; D not resolved. The CDR3 sequence is 15 residues long. Germline-derived CDR1 and CDR2 are LNHDA and SQIVND (reference sequence). The germline V and J ends were trimmed by 1 base and 3 bases, with 9 bases remaining between them. The CDR3 coding sequence is TGTGCCAGTAGTATAGCCCAGATATCTAATGAAAAACTGTTTTTT. This translates into CASSIAQISNEKLFF.

The chain joins TRBV2 to TRBJ1-1; D unclear. With 5 bases removed from V and 1 base from J, the gap between germline ends came to 11 bases. Germline loops: CDR1 SNHLY, CDR2 FYNNEI. This CDR3 region has 14 residues. For the CDR3, the DNA is TGTGCCAGCAGTTGGCAGCGATCGAACACTGAAGCTTTCTTT. Protein product: CASSWQRSNTEAFF.

The genes are TRBV5-1 and TRBJ2-3, with D perhaps TRBD2 (7 bases). The CDR3 extends over 14 amino acids. The germline V gene has CDR1 SGHRS and CDR2 YFSETQ. V lost 9 bases and J 2 bases, leaving 16 bases between the germline ends. The CDR3 sequence is CANKGGQNTDTQYF. The CDR3 DNA reads TGCGCCAACAAGGGGGGGCAAAACACAGATACGCAGTATTTT.